The 19 T cell receptor beta chains below all came from one sample that was sequenced in a study of blood T cell repertoires in COVID-19. Libraries were prepared by immunoSEQ multiplex PCR; TCRdb keeps only in-frame clonotypes and omits some of them. Of about 120,000 clones in the sample, 85% were seen once. Source material: peripheral blood. The origin of the receptors is a man aged 55-75 years with acute or convalescent COVID-19.

The sample holds one count of this clone. This chain links TRBV6-5 with TRBJ2-7; D unclear. The CDR3 is 12 amino acids. Trimming pared 0 bases from V and 6 bases from J, leaving 6 bases between. Germline CDR1 reads MNHEY; CDR2 reads SVGAGI. CDR3 sequence reads: CASSYSSTEQYF. The CDR3 region has the DNA TGTGCCAGCAGTTACTCTAGTACCGAGCAGTACTTC.

A remark on this clone: The junction departs from germline at one end; a sequencing error may be responsible. The chain uses TRBV28 and TRBJ1-4; no firm D call. This CDR3 is 13 amino acids long. The germline gives CDR1 MDHEN, CDR2 SYDVKM. The CDR3 nucleotides are TGTGCCAGCAGTTTAATTCTCGCTGGAGCCCCTCTTTTT. This sequence encodes CASSLILAGAPLF.

J is TRBJ2-7 and V is TRBV5-1; D is possibly TRBD1 (6 bases). The germline V and J ends were trimmed by 4 bases and 0 bases, with 11 bases remaining between them. CDR1 and CDR2 from the germline V gene are SGHRS and YFSETQ. The CDR3 runs to 14 residues. The CDR3 DNA reads TGCGCCAGCAGCGGAACAGGGAGCTCCTACGAGCAGTACTTC. As protein: CASSGTGSSYEQYF.

The rearrangement joins TRBV7-9 to TRBJ2-5, with D possibly matching TRBD2 (6 bases). From germline, CDR1 is SEHNR and CDR2 FQNEAQ (reference sequence). V shed 2 bases and J shed 2 bases, with 12 bases lying between them. The CDR3 consists of 15 residues. DNA for the CDR3: TGTGCCAGCAGCTTAAAGTTGGGGGGTCAAGAGACCCAGTACTTC. The encoded protein is CASSLKLGGQETQYF.

In the case of this clone: The same CDR3 also results from other DNA sequences found in this sample. The DNA of the CDR3 is TGTGCCAGCAGCTTGGGGGCAGGGATTAACTATGGCTACACCTTC. Its translation: CASSLGAGINYGYTF. The gene calls are TRBV5-4 and TRBJ1-2, with a tentative D call TRBD1 (5 bases). V gave up 0 bases and J gave up 1 base, with 10 bases separating them. Germline lookup yields CDR1 SGHNT and CDR2 YYREEE (reference sequence). The CDR3 runs 15 residues.

The rearrangement links TRBV19 to TRBJ2-6, with a weak D call TRBD1 (6 bases). CDR3 length: 14 amino acids. CDR1 is LNHDA, CDR2 SQIVND, per germline (reference sequence). V lost 6 bases and J lost 2, with 8 bases in between. As DNA, the CDR3 is TGTGCCAGTAGCGAGGGGGCTGGGGCCAACGTCCTGACTTTC. Translation gives CASSEGAGANVLTF.

This clone was picked up a small number of times. The CDR3 loop is CASSYGSRNHEQFF. Written as DNA, the CDR3 is TGTGCCAGCAGTTACGGGTCTAGGAACCACGAGCAGTTCTTC. The gene calls are TRBV6-2 or TRBV6-3 and TRBJ2-1; D is undetermined. In germline, CDR1 is MNHEY, CDR2 SVGEGT. The CDR3 covers 14 residues. Deletions cut 2 bases from V and 10 bases from J, with 15 bases between.

This chain links TRBV4-3 with TRBJ1-2; TRBD1 matches 8 bases. This CDR3 has 13 amino acids. Germline values: CDR1 LGHNA, CDR2 YSLEER. Germline trimming cut 0 bases from V and 10 bases from J; bases unmatched to any gene: 4. CDR3 region: CASSQETGVLYTF. CDR3 bases: TGCGCCAGCAGCCAAGAGACAGGGGTCCTCTACACCTTC.

The chain combines TRBV29-1 with TRBJ2-7, with 7 nucleotides matching TRBD1. The CDR3 extends over 14 amino acids. CDR1 is SQVTM and CDR2 is ANQGSEA in the germline V gene. Trimming cost V 2 bases and J 3 bases; bases outside gene matches: 7. As DNA, the CDR3 is TGCAGCGTTGAACGCGTGACAGGGCTCTACGAGCAGTACTTC. This translates into CSVERVTGLYEQYF.

This chain's CDR3 is CASQTFMNTEAFF. For the CDR3, the DNA is TGTGCCAGCCAGACATTCATGAACACTGAAGCTTTCTTT. This rearrangement joins TRBV2 to TRBJ1-1; D is uncertain. V gave up 8 bases and J gave up 0 bases, with 10 bases separating them. CDR1 and CDR2 from the germline V gene are SNHLY and FYNNEI. The CDR3 covers 13 residues.

This clone was seen more than once but under ten times. The genes are TRBV2 and TRBJ1-1; unclear D gene. Germline CDR1 SNHLY, CDR2 FYNNEI. The CDR3 sequence is 15 residues long. V dropped 1 base and J dropped 4 bases, with 13 bases sitting between them. CDR3 coding DNA: TGTGCCAGCAGTGAAGAGTCCCTATGGAGCACTGAAGCTTTCTTT. Protein product: CASSEESLWSTEAFF.

CDR3 loop: CSVEGQGTTYEQYF. CDR3 coding DNA: TGCAGCGTCGAGGGACAGGGCACGACCTACGAGCAGTACTTC. The chain carries TRBV29-1 and TRBJ2-7; 9 nucleotides line up with TRBD1. The V and J ends lost 6 bases and 2 bases, in that order; junction bases with no gene match: 8. Germline lookup yields CDR1 SQVTM and CDR2 ANQGSEA. The CDR3 covers 14 residues.

The chain joins TRBV7-2 to TRBJ2-2; D gene ambiguous. The CDR3 is 14 amino acids. The germline V gene encodes CDR1 SGHTA and CDR2 FQGNSA. V was clipped by 5 bases and J by 7 bases, with 14 bases between them. This CDR3 reads CASSPLWAGGELFF. CDR3 DNA sequence: TGTGCCAGCAGCCCTTTATGGGCCGGCGGGGAGCTGTTTTTT.

This clone was observed a handful of times. The chain uses TRBV2 and TRBJ1-2; D may be TRBD1 (5 bases). Deletions cut 2 bases from V and 7 bases from J, with 23 bases between. CDR3 size: 17 residues. CDR1 SNHLY and CDR2 FYNNEI come from the germline V gene. CDR3 DNA: TGTGCCAGCAGTGAACAGGCCTTTTCAGGGCCTAGATCTGGCTACACCTTC. Its translation: CASSEQAFSGPRSGYTF.

This sequence joins TRBV4-2 and TRBJ2-4; D perhaps matches TRBD2 (7 bases). The CDR3 sequence is 15 residues long. V was trimmed by 0 bases and J by 5 bases, leaving 11 bases between them. Germline loops: CDR1 LGHNA, CDR2 YNFKEQ. Here the CDR3 DNA reads TGTGCCAGCAGCCAAGAGGGGGGGCCGCAAAACATTCAGTACTTC. It translates to CASSQEGGPQNIQYF.

This clone was seen just once. The CDR3 nucleotides are TGTGCCAGCAGTTTGCTAAATGCCGAGCAGTACTTC. Encoded protein: CASSLLNAEQYF. The chain employs TRBV28 and TRBJ2-7; D unresolved. V was shortened by 3 bases and J by 6 bases, with 9 bases between the two germline ends. Germline-derived CDR1 and CDR2 are MDHEN and SYDVKM. This CDR3 has 12 amino acids.

This clone has just a few counts. The rearrangement links TRBV5-5 to TRBJ1-6, with D uncertain. V lost 2 bases, J lost 4 bases, and 10 bases lay in between. CDR1 is SGHKS, CDR2 YYEKEE, per germline (reference sequence). The CDR3 extends over 15 amino acids. CDR3 loop: CASSFMTGYNSPLHF. The DNA for the CDR3 is TGTGCCAGCAGCTTTATGACGGGTTATAATTCACCCCTCCACTTT.

The gene calls are TRBV18 and TRBJ2-1; a possible D gene is TRBD2 (6 bases). The germline CDR1 and CDR2 sequences are KGHSH and LQKENI. Deletions cut 0 bases from V and 2 bases from J, with 11 bases between. This CDR3 spans 16 amino acids. DNA for the CDR3: TGTGCCAGCTCACCACCGTACGGGAGCGCCTACAATGAGCAGTTCTTC. As protein: CASSPPYGSAYNEQFF.

V and J are TRBV6-5 and TRBJ1-3; 9 bases line up with TRBD1. Germline V gene lookup returns CDR1 MNHEY and CDR2 SVGAGI. CDR3 size: 12 residues. J was trimmed by 9 bases and V by 8 bases; bases with no gene match: 5. Written as DNA, the CDR3 is TGTGCCAGCTGGGACAGGGCGACCACCATATATTTT. It codes for CASWDRATTIYF.